This TCR beta chain originates from a study of CD8 T cells in ankylosing spondylitis. Study results and limitations: Ankylosing spondylitis blood seemed to carry a telltale TCR beta motif made of roughly eight highly homologous variants.

The V gene's germline CDR1 is LGHDT and CDR2 YNNKEL (reference sequence). V lost 2 bases and J 6 bases, leaving 17 bases between the germline ends. The CDR3 is made up of 16 amino acids. With regard to this clonotype: Its antigen is not known.

TCRdb reprocessed the 5' RACE reads via MiXCR and lists one record per CDR3 protein. Found here are 200,000 to 250,000 distinct CDR3 sequences, more than 25% of them singletons; the top ten hold approximately 4.6%. This chain joins TRBV3-1 and TRBJ2-1, with D perhaps assigned TRBD1 or TRBD2 (5 bases each). This sequence was found in a male donor with ankylosing spondylitis or in good health (not recorded which). The sample comprised blood, either unsorted or a sorted T cell fraction (not recorded which). CDR3 nucleotide sequence: TGTGCCAGCAGCCAAAGAGCCTCACATGGGGGCAATGAGCAGTTCTTC. Protein sequence: CASSQRASHGGNEQFF.